These 3 T cell receptor beta chains came from one sample sequenced in a study of cytomegalovirus exposure and HLA in healthy donors. A multiplex PCR was run with 60 Vbeta primers and 13 Jbeta primers. Sequencing was performed with immunoSEQ multiplex PCR; in TCRdb, only in-frame clones are kept and a portion is missing. The data show fewer than 120,000 clones, 76% seen once. The specimen was PBMCs. The receptors were gathered from a man aged 25-45 years in good health and CMV-seropositive.

The rearrangement links TRBV15 to TRBJ1-2; perhaps TRBD1 as D (5 bases). This CDR3 contains 15 residues. CDR1 is LNHNV, CDR2 YYDKDF, per germline (reference sequence). Trimming removed 0 bases from V and 5 bases from J, with 13 bases in between. CDR3 bases: TGTGCCACCAGCAGAGATTCCGGCAGGGAATATGGCTACACCTTC. Translation: CATSRDSGREYGYTF.

J is TRBJ1-5 and V is TRBV10-3; 9 nucleotides agree with TRBD1. CDR3 length equals 15 residues. CDR1 and CDR2 (germline): ENHRY, SYGVKD. V dropped 5 bases and J dropped 7; count of bases not matched to a gene: 9. CDR3 sequence reads: CAISSGTGTRQPQHF. As DNA, the CDR3 is TGTGCCATCAGTTCCGGGACAGGGACCAGGCAGCCCCAGCATTTT.

The V call is TRBV6-5, the J call TRBJ2-7; D remains ambiguous. This CDR3 is built from 16 residues. Germline CDR1 MNHEY, CDR2 SVGAGI. The germline V and J ends were trimmed by 0 bases and 0 bases, with 12 bases remaining between them. CDR3 protein: CASSYSSRQDSYEQYF. The CDR3 DNA is TGTGCCAGCAGTTACTCGAGTCGGCAGGACTCCTACGAGCAGTACTTC.